This entry is about one T cell receptor (beta chain). In TCRdb, the RT-PCR reads were re-called with MiXCR into one record per CDR3 protein. Of about 700,000 distinct CDR3 sequences listed, 12% to 15% are singletons. This receptor was obtained from a female donor in good health, serving as a healthy control. The material sequenced was memory CD4+ T cells from blood.

The CDR3 region is CASRRTVPSGNTIYF. DNA for the CDR3: TGTGCCAGCAGACGGACAGTTCCCTCTGGAAACACCATATATTTT. The genes are TRBV2 and TRBJ1-3; D may be TRBD1 (6 bases). CDR3 size: 15 residues. Trimming stripped 6 bases from V and 0 bases from J, with 12 bases between. CDR1 is SNHLY, CDR2 FYNNEI, per germline.